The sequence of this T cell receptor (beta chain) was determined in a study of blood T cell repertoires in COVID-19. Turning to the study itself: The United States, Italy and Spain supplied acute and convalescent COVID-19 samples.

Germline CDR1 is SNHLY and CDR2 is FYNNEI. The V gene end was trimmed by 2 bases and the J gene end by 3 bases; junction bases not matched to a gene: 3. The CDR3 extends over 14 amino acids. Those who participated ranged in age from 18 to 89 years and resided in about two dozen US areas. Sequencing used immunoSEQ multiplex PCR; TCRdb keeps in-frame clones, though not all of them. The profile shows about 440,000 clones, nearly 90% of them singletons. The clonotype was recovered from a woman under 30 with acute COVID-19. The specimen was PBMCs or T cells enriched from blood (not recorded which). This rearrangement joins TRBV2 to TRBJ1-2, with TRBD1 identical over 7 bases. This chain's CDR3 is CASSEQGDDYGYTF. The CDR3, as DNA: TGTGCCAGCAGTGAACAGGGGGATGACTATGGCTACACCTTC. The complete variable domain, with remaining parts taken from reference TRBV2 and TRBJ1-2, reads EPEVTQTPSHQVTQMGQEVILRCVPISNHLYFYWYRQILGQKVEFLVSFYNNEISEKSEIFDDQFSVERPDGSNFTLKIRSTKLEDSAMYFCASSEQGDDYGYTFGSGTRLTVV.